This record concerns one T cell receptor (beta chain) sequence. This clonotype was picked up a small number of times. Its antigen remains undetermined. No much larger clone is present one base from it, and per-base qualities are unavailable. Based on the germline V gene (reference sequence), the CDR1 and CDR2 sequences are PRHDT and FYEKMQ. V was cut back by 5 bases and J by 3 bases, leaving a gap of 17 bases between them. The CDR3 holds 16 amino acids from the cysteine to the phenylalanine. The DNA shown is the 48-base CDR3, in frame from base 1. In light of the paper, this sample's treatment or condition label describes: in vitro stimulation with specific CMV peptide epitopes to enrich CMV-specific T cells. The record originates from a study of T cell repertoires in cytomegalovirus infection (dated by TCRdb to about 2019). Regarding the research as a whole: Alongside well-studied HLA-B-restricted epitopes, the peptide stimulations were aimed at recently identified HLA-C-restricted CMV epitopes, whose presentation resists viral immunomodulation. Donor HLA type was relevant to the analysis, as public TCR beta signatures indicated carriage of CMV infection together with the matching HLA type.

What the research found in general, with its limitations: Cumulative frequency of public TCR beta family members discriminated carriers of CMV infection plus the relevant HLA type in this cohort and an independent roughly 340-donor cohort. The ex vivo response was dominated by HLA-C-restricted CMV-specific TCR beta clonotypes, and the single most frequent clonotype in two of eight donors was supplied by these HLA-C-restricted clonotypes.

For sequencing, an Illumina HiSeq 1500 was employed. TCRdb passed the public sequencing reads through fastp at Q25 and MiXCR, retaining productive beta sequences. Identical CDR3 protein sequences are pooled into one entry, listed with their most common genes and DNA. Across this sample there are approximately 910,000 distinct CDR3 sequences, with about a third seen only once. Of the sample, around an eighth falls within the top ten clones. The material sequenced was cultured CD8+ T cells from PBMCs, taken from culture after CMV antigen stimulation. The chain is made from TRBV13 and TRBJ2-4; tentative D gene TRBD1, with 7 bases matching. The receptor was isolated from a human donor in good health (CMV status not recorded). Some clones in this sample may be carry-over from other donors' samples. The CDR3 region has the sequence CASSPSGGYGKNIQYF. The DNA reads TGTGCCAGCAGCCCATCAGGGGGGTACGGCAAAAACATTCAGTACTTC. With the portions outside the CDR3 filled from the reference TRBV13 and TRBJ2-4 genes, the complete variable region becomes AAGVIQSPRHLIKEKRETATLKCYPIPRHDTVYWYQQGPGQDPQFLISFYEKMQSDKGSIPDRFSAQQFSDYHSELNMSSLELGDSALYFCASSPSGGYGKNIQYFGAGTRLSVL.